The 27 T cell receptor beta chains below come from one sample, sequenced in a study of T cell changes during pregnancy in multiple sclerosis. Generated by immunoSEQ multiplex PCR, the TCRdb table keeps only in-frame clones and is missing some. The repertoire holds over 85,000 clones, approximately 90% seen once, with around 2% in the top ten. The input for sequencing was peripheral blood, taken in the first trimester of pregnancy. The receptors were gathered from a female donor in good health, enrolled as a control in a pregnancy study.

The chain links TRBV5-6 to TRBJ2-2; 7 positions agree with TRBD1. The germline V gene has CDR1 SGHDT and CDR2 YYEEEE. The CDR3 sequence is 15 residues long. J gave up 4 bases and V 4 bases, and 7 bases lay outside the gene matches. In DNA, the CDR3 is TGTGCCAGCAGCCCTCAAAGGGGGCTCACCGGGGAGCTGTTTTTT. This encodes CASSPQRGLTGELFF.

The V gene is TRBV10-3, the J gene TRBJ1-5; the match to TRBD1 covers 12 bases. There are 18 residues in the CDR3. The V gene end was trimmed by 3 bases and the J gene end by 3 bases; junction bases not matched to a gene: 9. Germline CDR1 and CDR2: ENHRY and SYGVKD. The CDR3 loop is CAISDKPGQGALNQPQHF. As DNA, the CDR3 is TGTGCCATCAGTGACAAACCGGGACAGGGGGCCCTCAATCAGCCCCAGCATTTT.

The CDR3 sequence: CSLLPGNTEAFF. CDR3 DNA: TGCAGCCTCCTTCCGGGGAACACTGAAGCTTTCTTT. The genes are TRBV29-1 and TRBJ1-1; D unresolved. The CDR3 is 12 residues long. V lost 8 bases, J lost 1 base, and 11 bases lay in between. Germline CDR1 SQVTM, CDR2 ANQGSEA.

This clone appeared once. The genes are TRBV7-9 and TRBJ2-2; the D is unclear. The CDR3 contains 13 residues. With 6 bases removed from V and 6 bases from J, the gap between germline ends came to 11 bases. Germline-derived CDR1 and CDR2 are SEHNR and FQNEAQ (reference sequence). The CDR3 loop is CASSDGYSGELFF. The CDR3 bases are TGTGCCAGCAGTGACGGGTATTCCGGGGAGCTGTTTTTT. The complete variable domain, with remaining parts taken from reference TRBV7-9 and TRBJ2-2, reads DTGVSQNPRHKITKRGQNVTFRCDPISEHNRLYWYRQTLGQGPEFLTYFQNEAQLEKSRLLSDRFSAERPKGSFSTLEIQRTEQGDSAMYLCASSDGYSGELFFGEGSRLTVL.

The chain recombines TRBV27 with TRBJ1-2; 8 bases are a match to TRBD1. Germline V gene sequence: CDR1 MNHEY, CDR2 SMNVEV (reference sequence). Losses at the gene ends were 7 bases for V and 5 bases for J; bases not matched to a gene: 15. This CDR3 contains 16 residues. The CDR3 coding sequence is TGTGCCAGCACCCCTTCAGGGGGCGCGGCCCGGTATGGCTACACCTTC. This codes for CASTPSGGAARYGYTF.

This clone was observed once. V gene TRBV18 combines with J gene TRBJ2-7, with TRBD1 matching over 10 bases. The CDR3 loop spans 13 amino acids. Losses at the gene ends were 5 bases for V and 6 bases for J; bases not matched to a gene: 4. Per germline, CDR1 KGHSH and CDR2 LQKENI. CDR3 sequence reads: CASSWDRGSEQYF. Here the CDR3 DNA reads TGTGCCAGCTCATGGGACAGGGGATCCGAGCAGTACTTC.

The CDR3 nucleotides are TGTGCCAGCCGACCGGAGGGGGGGGAGCTGTTTTTT. Translating gives CASRPEGGELFF. The J gene is TRBJ2-2, the V gene TRBV6-9; possibly TRBD2 for D (6 bases). Trimming took off 8 bases at V and 8 bases at J, with 12 bases between the two ends. The CDR3 loop spans 12 amino acids. Germline CDR1 and CDR2: MNHGY and SVAAGI.

The gene calls are TRBV7-8 and TRBJ1-1, with a weak D call TRBD1 (5 bases). V was pared by 5 bases and J by 0 bases, with 7 bases between. Germline values: CDR1 SGHVS, CDR2 FQNEAQ. This CDR3 spans 13 amino acids. CDR3: CASSRQMNTEAFF. The CDR3 DNA reads as TGTGCCAGCAGCAGACAGATGAACACTGAAGCTTTCTTT.

The J gene is TRBJ2-7, the V gene TRBV5-6, with 8 bases aligning to TRBD1. Germline loops: CDR1 SGHDT, CDR2 YYEEEE. Trimming removed 4 bases from V and 0 bases from J; junction bases left unmatched: 6. The CDR3 has 15 amino acids. For the CDR3, the DNA is TGTGCCAGCAGCCGGGACAGGAGGGCCTCCTACGAGCAGTACTTC. It translates to CASSRDRRASYEQYF. The full variable domain, its missing parts supplied by reference TRBV5-6 and TRBJ2-7, is DAGVTQSPTHLIKTRGQQVTLRCSPKSGHDTVSWYQQALGQGPQFIFQYYEEEERQRGNFPDRFSGHQFPNYSSELNVNALLLGDSALYLCASSRDRRASYEQYFGPGTRLTVT.

The chain is built from TRBV15 and TRBJ2-7; unclear D gene. The length of the CDR3 is 12 residues. The V end was cut by 2 bases, the J end by 5 bases, with 7 bases between. The germline CDR1 and CDR2 sequences are LNHNV and YYDKDF (reference sequence). The CDR3: CATSRPPNEQYF. CDR3 DNA: TGTGCCACCAGCAGACCCCCTAACGAGCAGTACTTC.

The genes are TRBV4-1 and TRBJ2-5; D gene unclear. Trimming pared 4 bases from V and 0 bases from J, leaving 12 bases between. This CDR3 spans 15 amino acids. The germline CDR1 and CDR2 sequences are MGHRA and YSYEKL. CDR3 loop: CASSPRVSYQETQYF. In nucleotides, the CDR3 is TGCGCCAGCAGCCCCCGGGTCAGTTACCAAGAGACCCAGTACTTC.

The V and J genes are TRBV9 and TRBJ1-4; 10 bases agree with TRBD1. J gave up 7 bases and V 1 base, and 4 bases lay outside the gene matches. Germline V CDR1 and CDR2: SGDLS, YYNGEE. This CDR3 has 15 amino acids. CDR3 residues: CASSVSGTGVEKLFF. The CDR3, as DNA: TGTGCCAGCAGCGTATCCGGGACAGGGGTTGAAAAACTGTTTTTT.

The V call is TRBV7-9, the J call TRBJ2-7, with unresolved D. The V gene lost 6 bases and the J gene lost 0 bases, with 15 bases spanning the gap. The CDR3 has 15 residues. The germline V gene encodes CDR1 SEHNR and CDR2 FQNEAQ (reference sequence). CDR3 protein: CASSPYNRSSYEQYF. The CDR3 DNA is TGTGCCAGCAGTCCCTATAACCGAAGCTCCTACGAGCAGTACTTC. Complete variable domain (other parts from reference TRBV7-9 and TRBJ2-7): DTGVSQNPRHKITKRGQNVTFRCDPISEHNRLYWYRQTLGQGPEFLTYFQNEAQLEKSRLLSDRFSAERPKGSFSTLEIQRTEQGDSAMYLCASSPYNRSSYEQYFGPGTRLTVT.

The chain employs TRBV6-5 and TRBJ1-6; 7 bases fit TRBD1. The germline CDR1 and CDR2 sequences are MNHEY and SVGAGI. CDR3 length: 14 residues. Unmatched junction bases numbered 15, after V lost 9 bases and J lost 13 bases. The CDR3 sequence is CARDGQVYPYPLHF. The CDR3 DNA reads TGTGCCAGAGATGGACAGGTCTACCCGTATCCCCTCCACTTT.

The V and J genes are TRBV18 and TRBJ1-1, with D perhaps matching TRBD1 (6 bases). The CDR3 has 15 residues. CDR1 is KGHSH and CDR2 is LQKENI in the germline V gene. V shed 5 bases and J shed 1 base, with 14 bases lying between them. Here the CDR3 reads CASSGGQGPNTEAFF. Here the CDR3 DNA reads TGTGCCAGCTCAGGGGGCCAGGGGCCGAACACTGAAGCTTTCTTT.

The chain carries TRBV2 and TRBJ2-1; possibly TRBD1 for D (6 bases). Germline CDR1 SNHLY, CDR2 FYNNEI. This CDR3 comprises 14 residues. Trimming took off 9 bases at V and 2 bases at J, with 14 bases between the two ends. Here the CDR3 reads CASRFAGAYNEQFF. The CDR3 DNA is TGTGCCAGTCGATTTGCAGGGGCCTACAATGAGCAGTTCTTC.

The gene calls are TRBV28 and TRBJ2-7; 9 nucleotides align to TRBD1. CDR3 size: 15 residues. The germline V gene has CDR1 MDHEN and CDR2 SYDVKM. After removal of 1 base from V and 4 bases from J, the junction contained 5 bases not matched to a gene. CDR3 residues: CASSLYGTGTYEQYF. DNA for the CDR3: TGTGCCAGCAGTTTATACGGGACAGGGACTTACGAGCAGTACTTC.

The chain joins TRBV25-1 to TRBJ1-5; D unclear. The CDR3 is 13 residues long. Germline V gene sequence: CDR1 MGHDK, CDR2 SYGVNS. Trimming shortened V by 1 base and J by 11 bases, and 12 bases separated the two germline ends. CDR3: CASSELESLTQHF. CDR3 DNA sequence: TGTGCCAGCAGTGAATTAGAATCCCTCACCCAGCATTTT.

V and J are TRBV14 and TRBJ1-4; D remains unclear. V was clipped by 0 bases and J by 10 bases, with 15 bases between them. Per the germline V gene, CDR1 is SGHDN and CDR2 is FVKESK. This CDR3 has 15 residues. CDR3 DNA sequence: TGTGCCAGCAGCCAAGAAAATAGCCCCCTGCGAAAACTGTTTTTT. Translating it yields CASSQENSPLRKLFF.

This clone was seen only once. This chain uses TRBV30 with TRBJ2-7; a weak D match, TRBD2 (7 bases). This CDR3 contains 14 residues. Germline loops: CDR1 GTSNPN, CDR2 SVGIG (reference sequence). V was pared by 0 bases and J by 2 bases, with 11 bases between. CDR3 residues: CAWSVGGAAYEQYF. The CDR3 coding sequence is TGTGCCTGGAGTGTAGGGGGGGCGGCCTACGAGCAGTACTTC.

The V and J genes are TRBV4-1 and TRBJ1-2; D unclear. The V and J ends lost 4 bases and 2 bases respectively, with 8 bases between them. The CDR3 sequence is 13 residues long. Germline lookup yields CDR1 MGHRA and CDR2 YSYEKL. This chain's CDR3 is CASSPPGNYGYTF. In nucleotides, the CDR3 is TGCGCCAGCAGCCCTCCGGGGAACTATGGCTACACCTTC.

V and J are TRBV7-2 and TRBJ1-2, with 8 positions matching TRBD1. Per the germline V gene, CDR1 is SGHTA and CDR2 is FQGNSA. The J segment lost 7 bases and the V segment lost 7 bases, leaving 8 bases of the junction unmatched. The CDR3 runs 13 residues. This CDR3 is CASTFLGQGGYTF. The CDR3 bases are TGTGCCAGCACCTTTCTCGGACAGGGTGGCTACACCTTC.

The gene calls are TRBV29-1 and TRBJ1-1; TRBD1 matches 8 bases. In germline, CDR1 is SQVTM, CDR2 ANQGSEA. The CDR3 is 13 amino acids. V dropped 7 bases and J dropped 1; count of bases not matched to a gene: 5. The CDR3 reads CSGKDRENTEAFF. CDR3 nucleotide sequence: TGCAGCGGGAAGGACAGGGAGAACACTGAAGCTTTCTTT.

CDR3 residues: CASSFAASNSPLHF. The CDR3, as DNA: TGTGCCAGCAGCTTCGCGGCGTCAAATTCACCCCTCCACTTT. This sequence joins TRBV5-6 and TRBJ1-6; D not resolved. V gave up 2 bases and J gave up 7 bases, with 10 bases separating them. This CDR3 is 14 amino acids long. CDR1 is SGHDT and CDR2 is YYEEEE in the germline V gene.

V gene TRBV5-1 combines with J gene TRBJ2-1; D gene ambiguous. V lost 7 bases to trimming and J lost 6 bases, with 23 bases between them. The CDR3 consists of 16 residues. CDR1 SGHRS and CDR2 YFSETQ come from the germline V gene. In DNA, the CDR3 is TGCGCCAGCGGGCTTCCGGCAGTGGGCGATTTCAATGAGCAGTTCTTC. It specifies CASGLPAVGDFNEQFF.

This rearrangement joins TRBV4-3 to TRBJ2-4, with D perhaps matching TRBD2 (6 bases). With 0 bases removed from V and 10 bases from J, the gap between germline ends came to 16 bases. Germline V gives CDR1 LGHNA, CDR2 YSLEER. This CDR3 contains 15 residues. CDR3 in DNA: TGCGCCAGCAGCCAAGATGTTACGGGGGAGCGGATTCAGTACTTC. Amino acids: CASSQDVTGERIQYF.

The CDR3 nucleotides are TGTGCCAGCAGCTCGGCGGCCGGGACTTTGAACACTGAAGCTTTCTTT. The encoded protein is CASSSAAGTLNTEAFF. V is TRBV5-5 and J is TRBJ1-1; D might be TRBD1 (5 bases). CDR3 length: 16 residues. CDR1 and CDR2 (germline): SGHKS, YYEKEE (reference sequence). V was pared by 3 bases and J by 0 bases, with 15 bases between.